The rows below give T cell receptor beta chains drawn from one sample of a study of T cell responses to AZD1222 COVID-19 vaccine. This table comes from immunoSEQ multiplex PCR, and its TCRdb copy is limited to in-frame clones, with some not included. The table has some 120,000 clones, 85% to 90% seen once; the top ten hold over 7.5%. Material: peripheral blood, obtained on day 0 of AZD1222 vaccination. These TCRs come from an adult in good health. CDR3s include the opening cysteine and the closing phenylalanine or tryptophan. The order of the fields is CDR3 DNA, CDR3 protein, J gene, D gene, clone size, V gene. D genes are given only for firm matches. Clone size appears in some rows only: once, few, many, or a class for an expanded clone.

CDR3nt: TGTGCCAGCAGCTTAGTACCCTTAGTCTCTGAAGCTTTCTTT
CDR3aa: CASSLVPLVSEAFF
j_gene: TRBJ1-1
d_gene: -
abundance: -
v_gene: TRBV7-2

CDR3nt: TGTGCCAGCAGCCAAGGGAACTGGTATAGCAATCAGCCCCAGCATTTT
CDR3aa: CASSQGNWYSNQPQHF
j_gene: TRBJ1-5
d_gene: -
abundance: -
v_gene: TRBV5-6

CDR3nt: TGTGCCAGCAGTTCGACTAGCGGGAGATCAGGCGAGCAGTACTTC
CDR3aa: CASSSTSGRSGEQYF
j_gene: TRBJ2-7
d_gene: TRBD2
abundance: -
v_gene: TRBV9

CDR3nt: TGTGTCCGAAACGGGGGGACCTACGAGCAGTACTTC
CDR3aa: CVRNGGTYEQYF
j_gene: TRBJ2-7
d_gene: TRBD2
abundance: -
v_gene: TRBV12-3/TRBV12-4

CDR3nt: TGTGCCAGCAGTTTTAGACTAGCGGGGTTGAACACCGGGGAGCTGTTTTTT
CDR3aa: CASSFRLAGLNTGELFF
j_gene: TRBJ2-2
d_gene: TRBD2
abundance: -
v_gene: TRBV27

CDR3nt: TGTGCCAGCAGCCAGAGGGAGTCCTACAATGAGCAGTTCTTC
CDR3aa: CASSQRESYNEQFF
j_gene: TRBJ2-1
d_gene: -
abundance: -
v_gene: TRBV3-1/TRBV3-2

CDR3nt: TGTGCCAGCAGCCACCCGGGGACGCGGACAGTCCAAGAGACCCAGTACTTC
CDR3aa: CASSHPGTRTVQETQYF
j_gene: TRBJ2-5
d_gene: -
abundance: -
v_gene: TRBV5-8

CDR3nt: TGTGCCAGCAGCCCTGGGACAAATAACTATGGCTACACCTTC
CDR3aa: CASSPGTNNYGYTF
j_gene: TRBJ1-2
d_gene: -
abundance: -
v_gene: TRBV7-3

CDR3nt: TGTGCCAGCGCGGAGGGTGGCTCACCCCTCCACTTT
CDR3aa: CASAEGGSPLHF
j_gene: TRBJ1-6
d_gene: -
abundance: -
v_gene: TRBV7-3

CDR3nt: TGTGCCAGCAGTCCAGAGTATAGCAATCAGCCCCAGCATTTT
CDR3aa: CASSPEYSNQPQHF
j_gene: TRBJ1-5
d_gene: -
abundance: once
v_gene: TRBV7-2

CDR3nt: TGTGCCAGCAGCCCCCCTCAGTGCTGTCAGGCCCGGGGGTCACCCCTCCACTTT
CDR3aa: CASSPPQCCQARGSPLHF
j_gene: TRBJ1-6
d_gene: -
abundance: -
v_gene: TRBV3-1/TRBV3-2

CDR3nt: TGTGCCAGCAGCCTCTTTGACAGGCAGAACACTGAAGCTTTCTTT
CDR3aa: CASSLFDRQNTEAFF
j_gene: TRBJ1-1
d_gene: -
abundance: -
v_gene: TRBV5-4

CDR3nt: TGTGCCAGCAGCCCTGGACAGGGTTTCACTGAAGCTTTCTTT
CDR3aa: CASSPGQGFTEAFF
j_gene: TRBJ1-1
d_gene: TRBD1
abundance: -
v_gene: TRBV7-3

CDR3nt: TGTGCCAGCAGCCAACTAGGGGCGGGCACAGATACGCAGTATTTT
CDR3aa: CASSQLGAGTDTQYF
j_gene: TRBJ2-3
d_gene: -
abundance: -
v_gene: TRBV4-2

CDR3nt: TGTGCCAGCAGTTACTTCGACGGGCTCGGTGGCTACACCTTC
CDR3aa: CASSYFDGLGGYTF
j_gene: TRBJ1-2
d_gene: -
abundance: once
v_gene: TRBV6-2/TRBV6-3

CDR3nt: TGTGCCAGCAGCTCCCAGGGGAGGACTGAAGCTTTCTTT
CDR3aa: CASSSQGRTEAFF
j_gene: TRBJ1-1
d_gene: -
abundance: -
v_gene: TRBV7-3

CDR3nt: TGTGCCAGCAGTGAAAGGTGGGATCAGCCCCAGCATTTT
CDR3aa: CASSERWDQPQHF
j_gene: TRBJ1-5
d_gene: -
abundance: -
v_gene: TRBV2

CDR3nt: TGCGCCAGCAGCCAAGAAGCTAGCCGGAACTACGAGCAGTACTTC
CDR3aa: CASSQEASRNYEQYF
j_gene: TRBJ2-7
d_gene: -
abundance: -
v_gene: TRBV4-1

CDR3nt: TGTGCCAGCACCGATAGGGGGGGCGAGCGTAGCAATGAGCAGTTCTTC
CDR3aa: CASTDRGGERSNEQFF
j_gene: TRBJ2-1
d_gene: -
abundance: -
v_gene: TRBV7-9

CDR3nt: TGCGCCAGCAGCTTGGGGGCCCGGCGCACCGGGGAGCTGTTTTTT
CDR3aa: CASSLGARRTGELFF
j_gene: TRBJ2-2
d_gene: -
abundance: -
v_gene: TRBV5-1

CDR3nt: TGCGCCAGCAGCCAACAACAGGGGGCTACCTACGAGCAGTACTTC
CDR3aa: CASSQQQGATYEQYF
j_gene: TRBJ2-7
d_gene: TRBD1
abundance: -
v_gene: TRBV5-1

CDR3nt: TGTGCCAGCAGCTTATATCAGGGGAGGAATCAGCCCCAGCATTTT
CDR3aa: CASSLYQGRNQPQHF
j_gene: TRBJ1-5
d_gene: -
abundance: -
v_gene: TRBV7-2

CDR3nt: TGTGCCAGCAAGAGTCAGGGGACTGGGGCCAACGTCCTGACTTTC
CDR3aa: CASKSQGTGANVLTF
j_gene: TRBJ2-6
d_gene: -
abundance: -
v_gene: TRBV6-5

CDR3nt: TGTGCCAGCACCCCCGGGGGCACTGAAGCTTTCTTT
CDR3aa: CASTPGGTEAFF
j_gene: TRBJ1-1
d_gene: -
abundance: -
v_gene: TRBV11-2

CDR3nt: TGTGCCAGCAGCCGGGAGGGGGGAGATGGCTATGGCTACACCTTC
CDR3aa: CASSREGGDGYGYTF
j_gene: TRBJ1-2
d_gene: -
abundance: -
v_gene: TRBV5-6

CDR3nt: TGTGCCAGCAGTTTGGAAGGGAGGGGGGCGCGGGACTTC
CDR3aa: CASSLEGRGARDF
j_gene: TRBJ2-7
d_gene: -
abundance: once
v_gene: TRBV12-3/TRBV12-4

CDR3nt: TGTGCCAGTAGTATAGATAGATATGGCTACACCTTC
CDR3aa: CASSIDRYGYTF
j_gene: TRBJ1-2
d_gene: -
abundance: -
v_gene: TRBV19

CDR3nt: TGTGCCAGCAGTCCCAGGACTAGCTCCTACAATGAGCAGTTCTTC
CDR3aa: CASSPRTSSYNEQFF
j_gene: TRBJ2-1
d_gene: TRBD2
abundance: -
v_gene: TRBV28

CDR3nt: TGTGCCAGCAGTTACCTAGCGGGACCCAATGAGCAGTTCTTC
CDR3aa: CASSYLAGPNEQFF
j_gene: TRBJ2-1
d_gene: TRBD2
abundance: -
v_gene: TRBV6-2/TRBV6-3

CDR3nt: TGTGCCAGCAGGTTAGCAGGGGGCCACGAGACCCAGTACTTC
CDR3aa: CASRLAGGHETQYF
j_gene: TRBJ2-5
d_gene: TRBD1
abundance: -
v_gene: TRBV7-2

CDR3nt: TGTGCCAGCATGGTGTCAGGGATCTACGAGCAGTACTTC
CDR3aa: CASMVSGIYEQYF
j_gene: TRBJ2-7
d_gene: -
abundance: once
v_gene: TRBV12-3/TRBV12-4

CDR3nt: TGTGCCAGCGCGGGAGGTCGGGCAGAAGCTTTCTTT
CDR3aa: CASAGGRAEAFF
j_gene: TRBJ1-1
d_gene: -
abundance: -
v_gene: TRBV6-5

CDR3nt: TGCGCCAGCAGCCGGGGACAGATGAACACCGGGGAGCTGTTTTTT
CDR3aa: CASSRGQMNTGELFF
j_gene: TRBJ2-2
d_gene: TRBD1
abundance: -
v_gene: TRBV5-1

CDR3nt: TGTGCCAGCAGTTGGACAGACCATTATCAGCCCCAGCATTTT
CDR3aa: CASSWTDHYQPQHF
j_gene: TRBJ1-5
d_gene: -
abundance: -
v_gene: TRBV6-2/TRBV6-3

CDR3nt: TGTGCCAGCAGTTTAGACGGGAGAGGGGCCAAAAACATTCAGTACTTC
CDR3aa: CASSLDGRGAKNIQYF
j_gene: TRBJ2-4
d_gene: -
abundance: once
v_gene: TRBV27

CDR3nt: TGTGCCAGTAGTATGGGGGCCCTTCGAGCGGGGGTAGACGAGCAGTACTTC
CDR3aa: CASSMGALRAGVDEQYF
j_gene: TRBJ2-7
d_gene: TRBD2
abundance: -
v_gene: TRBV19

CDR3nt: TGTGCCAGCAGCTTAGGGCCGACTAGCTTCTCCTACAATGAGCAGTTCTTC
CDR3aa: CASSLGPTSFSYNEQFF
j_gene: TRBJ2-1
d_gene: TRBD2
abundance: few
v_gene: TRBV7-6

CDR3nt: TGTGCCAGCAGCTTGGTTAGCGCTAATGAAGCTTTCTTT
CDR3aa: CASSLVSANEAFF
j_gene: TRBJ1-1
d_gene: -
abundance: -
v_gene: TRBV7-2

CDR3nt: TGTGCCAGCACGGCGATGAACACTGAAGCTTTCTTT
CDR3aa: CASTAMNTEAFF
j_gene: TRBJ1-1
d_gene: -
abundance: once
v_gene: TRBV12-3/TRBV12-4

CDR3nt: TGTGCCAGCAGTCCGGGACACCCTCGCAACGGCTACACCTTC
CDR3aa: CASSPGHPRNGYTF
j_gene: TRBJ1-2
d_gene: -
abundance: -
v_gene: TRBV2

CDR3nt: TGCGCCAGCAGCCCCACAATTGACAGCTACGAGCAGTACTTC
CDR3aa: CASSPTIDSYEQYF
j_gene: TRBJ2-7
d_gene: -
abundance: -
v_gene: TRBV5-1

CDR3nt: TGTGCCAGCAGTTTACGCAGGGAATACGAGCAGTACTTC
CDR3aa: CASSLRREYEQYF
j_gene: TRBJ2-7
d_gene: -
abundance: -
v_gene: TRBV12-3/TRBV12-4

CDR3nt: TGTGCCAGCAGTTGGCAGGGCTACGAGCAGTACTTC
CDR3aa: CASSWQGYEQYF
j_gene: TRBJ2-7
d_gene: -
abundance: -
v_gene: TRBV6-2/TRBV6-3

CDR3nt: TGTGCCAGCAGTTTATCGTGGCGGGAGGTCAACACCGGGGAGCTGTTTTTT
CDR3aa: CASSLSWREVNTGELFF
j_gene: TRBJ2-2
d_gene: TRBD2
abundance: -
v_gene: TRBV27

CDR3nt: TGTGCCAGCTCCGTCCGACAGGGGCGGTACGAGCAGTACTTC
CDR3aa: CASSVRQGRYEQYF
j_gene: TRBJ2-7
d_gene: TRBD1
abundance: -
v_gene: TRBV18

CDR3nt: TGCAGCGTTGAAGACCACTCCCGGAGCTCCTACAATGAGCAGTTCTTC
CDR3aa: CSVEDHSRSSYNEQFF
j_gene: TRBJ2-1
d_gene: -
abundance: -
v_gene: TRBV29-1

CDR3nt: TGTGCCAGCAGTTACAGGTTAAGTGGTCAGCCCCAGCATTTT
CDR3aa: CASSYRLSGQPQHF
j_gene: TRBJ1-5
d_gene: -
abundance: -
v_gene: TRBV6-5

CDR3nt: TGTGCCAGCAGCTTAGATTCGGGTTACAATGAGCAGTTCTTC
CDR3aa: CASSLDSGYNEQFF
j_gene: TRBJ2-1
d_gene: -
abundance: -
v_gene: TRBV11-3

CDR3nt: TGTGCCAGCAGTTACGATGCGGCGACTAGCGGGGGGAAAGAGACCCAGTACTTC
CDR3aa: CASSYDAATSGGKETQYF
j_gene: TRBJ2-5
d_gene: TRBD2
abundance: -
v_gene: TRBV6-2/TRBV6-3

CDR3nt: TGCGCCAGCAGCCAAGGAGGGGGGACTAGCGGGATTATTAATGAGCAGTTCTTC
CDR3aa: CASSQGGGTSGIINEQFF
j_gene: TRBJ2-1
d_gene: TRBD2
abundance: few
v_gene: TRBV4-1

CDR3nt: TGTGCCAGCAGCGTAGGTTGGACCACTGAAGCTTTCTTT
CDR3aa: CASSVGWTTEAFF
j_gene: TRBJ1-1
d_gene: -
abundance: -
v_gene: TRBV9

CDR3nt: TGTGCCAGCAGCTTAATTCAGGGGCGCATGGAGACCCAGTACTTC
CDR3aa: CASSLIQGRMETQYF
j_gene: TRBJ2-5
d_gene: -
abundance: -
v_gene: TRBV7-2

CDR3nt: TGTGCCAGCAGCTCCAAAACAGGGGGCGCGTCCCCCGAGGCTTTCTTT
CDR3aa: CASSSKTGGASPEAFF
j_gene: TRBJ1-1
d_gene: TRBD1
abundance: -
v_gene: TRBV11-2

CDR3nt: TGTGCCAGCAGTTACTCGAGACAGATAGGAAACACCATATATTTT
CDR3aa: CASSYSRQIGNTIYF
j_gene: TRBJ1-3
d_gene: -
abundance: -
v_gene: TRBV6-6

CDR3nt: TGTGCCAGCAGCTTCGTCTTACAGGGGAACACTGAAGCTTTCTTT
CDR3aa: CASSFVLQGNTEAFF
j_gene: TRBJ1-1
d_gene: -
abundance: -
v_gene: TRBV7-9

CDR3nt: TGTGCCAGCAGCGTAGCAGGTATTCCTAACACCATATATTTT
CDR3aa: CASSVAGIPNTIYF
j_gene: TRBJ1-3
d_gene: -
abundance: -
v_gene: TRBV9

CDR3nt: TGTGCCAGCAGCTTCACCCGACAGGGATCAATCTCCTACAATGAGCAGTTCTTC
CDR3aa: CASSFTRQGSISYNEQFF
j_gene: TRBJ2-1
d_gene: TRBD1
abundance: -
v_gene: TRBV7-2

CDR3nt: TGTGCCAGCAGTGACCCCGGGACAGCGTCCTACGAGCAGTACTTC
CDR3aa: CASSDPGTASYEQYF
j_gene: TRBJ2-7
d_gene: TRBD1
abundance: -
v_gene: TRBV6-2/TRBV6-3

CDR3nt: TGTGCCAGCAGCTCTGGGAGGGGCACTCCGTCCTCACCCCTCCACTTT
CDR3aa: CASSSGRGTPSSPLHF
j_gene: TRBJ1-6
d_gene: -
abundance: -
v_gene: TRBV7-2

CDR3nt: TGTGCCATCAGTGGGGACCAGGGAGCAGAGGCAGATACGCAGTATTTT
CDR3aa: CAISGDQGAEADTQYF
j_gene: TRBJ2-3
d_gene: -
abundance: -
v_gene: TRBV10-3